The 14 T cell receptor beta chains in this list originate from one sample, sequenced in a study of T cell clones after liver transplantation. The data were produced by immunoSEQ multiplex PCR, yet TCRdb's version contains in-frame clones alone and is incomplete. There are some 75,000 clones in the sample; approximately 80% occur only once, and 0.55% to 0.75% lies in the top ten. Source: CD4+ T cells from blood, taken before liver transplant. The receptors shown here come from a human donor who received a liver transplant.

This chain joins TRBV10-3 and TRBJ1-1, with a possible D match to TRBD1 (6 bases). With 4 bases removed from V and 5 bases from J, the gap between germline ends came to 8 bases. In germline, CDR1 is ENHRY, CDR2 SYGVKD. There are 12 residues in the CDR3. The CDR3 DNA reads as TGTGCCATCAGTGCTCAGGGGACTGAAGCTTTCTTT. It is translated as CAISAQGTEAFF.

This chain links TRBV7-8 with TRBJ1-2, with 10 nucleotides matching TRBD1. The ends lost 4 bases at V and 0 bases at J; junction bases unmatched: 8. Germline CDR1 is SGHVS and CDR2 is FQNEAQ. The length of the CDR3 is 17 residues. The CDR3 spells CASSSPGQGRANYGYTF. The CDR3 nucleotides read TGTGCCAGCAGCTCCCCGGGACAGGGGCGAGCTAACTATGGCTACACCTTC. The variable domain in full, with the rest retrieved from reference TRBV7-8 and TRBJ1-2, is GAGVSQSPRYKVAKRGQDVALRCDPISGHVSLFWYQQALGQGPEFLTYFQNEAQLDKSGLPSDRFFAERPEGSVSTLKIQRTQQEDSAVYLCASSSPGQGRANYGYTFGSGTRLTVV.

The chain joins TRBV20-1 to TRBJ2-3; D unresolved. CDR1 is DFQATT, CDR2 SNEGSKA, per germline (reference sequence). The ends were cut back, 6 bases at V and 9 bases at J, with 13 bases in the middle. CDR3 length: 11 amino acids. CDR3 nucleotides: TGCAGTGCCCCGTTGCCCCCCACGCAGTATTTT. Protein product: CSAPLPPTQYF.

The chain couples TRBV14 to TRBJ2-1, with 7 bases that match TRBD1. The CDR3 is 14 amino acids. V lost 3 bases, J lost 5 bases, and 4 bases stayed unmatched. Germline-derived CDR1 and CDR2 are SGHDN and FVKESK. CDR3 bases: TGTGCCAGCAGCCATTGGGACAGACACAATGAGCAGTTCTTC. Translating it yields CASSHWDRHNEQFF.

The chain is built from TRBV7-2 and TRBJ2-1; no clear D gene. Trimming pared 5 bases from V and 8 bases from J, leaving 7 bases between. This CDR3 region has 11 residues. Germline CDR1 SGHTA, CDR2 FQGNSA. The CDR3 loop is CASSPWDEQFF. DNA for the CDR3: TGTGCCAGCAGCCCCTGGGATGAGCAGTTCTTC. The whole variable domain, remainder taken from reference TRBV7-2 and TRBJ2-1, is GAGVSQSPSNKVTEKGKDVELRCDPISGHTALYWYRQSLGQGLEFLIYFQGNSAPDKSGLPSDRFSAERTGGSVSTLTIQRTQQEDSAVYLCASSPWDEQFFGPGTRLTVL.

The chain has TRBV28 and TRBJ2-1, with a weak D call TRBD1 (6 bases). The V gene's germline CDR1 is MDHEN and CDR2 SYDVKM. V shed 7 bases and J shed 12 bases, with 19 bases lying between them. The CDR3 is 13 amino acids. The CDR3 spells CASIRTVPFGQFF. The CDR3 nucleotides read TGTGCCAGCATTCGGACAGTTCCTTTCGGGCAGTTCTTC.

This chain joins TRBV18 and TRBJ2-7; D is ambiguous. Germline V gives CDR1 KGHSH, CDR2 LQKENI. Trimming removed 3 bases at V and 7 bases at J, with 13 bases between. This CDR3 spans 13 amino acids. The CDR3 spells CASSPSSLEEQYF. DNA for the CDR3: TGTGCCAGCTCACCGAGCAGCCTGGAGGAGCAGTACTTC. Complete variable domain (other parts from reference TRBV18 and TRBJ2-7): NAGVMQNPRHLVRRRGQEARLRCSPMKGHSHVYWYRQLPEEGLKFMVYLQKENIIDESGMPKERFSAEFPKEGPSILRIQQVVRGDSAAYFCASSPSSLEEQYFGPGTRLTVT.

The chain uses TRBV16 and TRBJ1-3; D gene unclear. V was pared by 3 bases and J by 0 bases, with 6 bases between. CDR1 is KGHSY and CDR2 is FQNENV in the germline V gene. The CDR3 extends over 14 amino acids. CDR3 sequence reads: CASSQLDSGNTIYF. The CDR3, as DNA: TGTGCCAGCAGCCAGTTGGACTCTGGAAACACCATATATTTT.

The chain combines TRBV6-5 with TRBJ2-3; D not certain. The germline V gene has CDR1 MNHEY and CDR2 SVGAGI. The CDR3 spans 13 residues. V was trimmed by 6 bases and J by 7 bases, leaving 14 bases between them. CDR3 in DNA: TGTGCCAGCAGCCCCCTGACAACATATACGCAGTATTTT. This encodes CASSPLTTYTQYF.

This CDR3 reads CASTLRVTMSGTSAYEQYF. The CDR3 nucleotides are TGTGCCAGCACCCTGAGGGTAACTATGTCCGGGACTAGCGCCTACGAGCAGTACTTC. The chain joins TRBV5-5 to TRBJ2-7; TRBD2 aligns across 10 bases. The CDR3 has 19 amino acids. The ends lost 6 bases at V and 2 bases at J; junction bases unmatched: 20. Germline loops: CDR1 SGHKS, CDR2 YYEKEE (reference sequence).

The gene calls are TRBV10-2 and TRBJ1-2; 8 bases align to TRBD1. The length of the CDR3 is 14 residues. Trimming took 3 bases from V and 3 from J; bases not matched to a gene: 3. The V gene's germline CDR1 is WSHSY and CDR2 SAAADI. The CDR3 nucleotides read TGCGCCAGCAGTGAAACAGGGGGGGACTATGGCTACACCTTC. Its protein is CASSETGGDYGYTF.

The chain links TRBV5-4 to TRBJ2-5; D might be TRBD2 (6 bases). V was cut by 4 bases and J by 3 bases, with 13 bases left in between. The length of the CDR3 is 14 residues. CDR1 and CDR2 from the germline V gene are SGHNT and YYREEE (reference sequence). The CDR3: CASSQGGGEETQYF. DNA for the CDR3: TGTGCCAGCAGCCAAGGTGGAGGGGAAGAGACCCAGTACTTC.

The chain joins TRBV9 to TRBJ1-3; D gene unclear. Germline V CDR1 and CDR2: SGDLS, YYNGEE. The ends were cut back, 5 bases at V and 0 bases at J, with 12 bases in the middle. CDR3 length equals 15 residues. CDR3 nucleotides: TGTGCCAGCAGGCCCGGACTGCTCTCTGGAAACACCATATATTTT. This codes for CASRPGLLSGNTIYF.

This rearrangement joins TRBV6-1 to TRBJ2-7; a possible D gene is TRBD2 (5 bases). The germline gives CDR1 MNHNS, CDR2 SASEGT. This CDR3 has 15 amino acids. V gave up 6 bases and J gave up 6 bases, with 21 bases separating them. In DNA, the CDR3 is TGTGCCAGCAGCCCCGGAGGAGCCTATTTGGGCGAGCAGTACTTC. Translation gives CASSPGGAYLGEQYF.